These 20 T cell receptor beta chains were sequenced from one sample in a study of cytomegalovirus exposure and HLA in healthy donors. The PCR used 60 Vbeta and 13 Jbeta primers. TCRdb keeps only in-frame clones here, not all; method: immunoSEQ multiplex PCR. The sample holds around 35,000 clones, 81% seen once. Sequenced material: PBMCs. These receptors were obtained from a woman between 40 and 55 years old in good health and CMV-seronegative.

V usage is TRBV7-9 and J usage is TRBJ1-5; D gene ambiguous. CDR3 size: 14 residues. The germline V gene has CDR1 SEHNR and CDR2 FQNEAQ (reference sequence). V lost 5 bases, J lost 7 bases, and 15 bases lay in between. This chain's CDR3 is CASSPYEVGQPQHF. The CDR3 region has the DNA TGTGCCAGCAGCCCGTACGAGGTTGGACAGCCCCAGCATTTT. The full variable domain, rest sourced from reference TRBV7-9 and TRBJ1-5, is DTGVSQNPRHKITKRGQNVTFRCDPISEHNRLYWYRQTLGQGPEFLTYFQNEAQLEKSRLLSDRFSAERPKGSFSTLEIQRTEQGDSAMYLCASSPYEVGQPQHFGDGTRLSIL.

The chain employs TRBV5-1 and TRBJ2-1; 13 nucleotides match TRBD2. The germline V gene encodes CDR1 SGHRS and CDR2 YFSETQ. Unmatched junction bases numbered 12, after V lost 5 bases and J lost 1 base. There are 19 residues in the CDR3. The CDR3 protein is CASRVGGTSGVGSYNEQFF. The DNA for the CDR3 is TGCGCCAGCAGGGTCGGGGGGACTAGCGGGGTAGGGTCCTACAATGAGCAGTTCTTC.

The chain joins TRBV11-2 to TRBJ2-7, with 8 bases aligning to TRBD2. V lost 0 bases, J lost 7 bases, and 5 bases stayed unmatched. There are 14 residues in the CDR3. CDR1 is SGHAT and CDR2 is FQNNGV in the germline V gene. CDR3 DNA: TGTGCCAGCAGCTTAGAAGCGGGGGTTCGAGAGCAGTACGTC. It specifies CASSLEAGVREQYV.

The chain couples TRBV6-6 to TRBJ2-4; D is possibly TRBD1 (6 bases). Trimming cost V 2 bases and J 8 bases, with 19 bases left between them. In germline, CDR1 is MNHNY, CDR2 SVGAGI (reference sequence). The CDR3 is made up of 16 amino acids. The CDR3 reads CASSYGVGQSGDIQYF. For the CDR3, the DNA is TGTGCCAGCAGTTACGGTGTAGGACAGTCTGGGGACATTCAGTACTTC.

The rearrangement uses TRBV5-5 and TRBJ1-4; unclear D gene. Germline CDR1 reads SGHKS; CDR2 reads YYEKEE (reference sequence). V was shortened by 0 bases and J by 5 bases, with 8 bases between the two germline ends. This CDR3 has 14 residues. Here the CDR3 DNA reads TGTGCCAGCAGCTTGGCTAGGAGCAATGAAAAACTGTTTTTT. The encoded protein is CASSLARSNEKLFF.

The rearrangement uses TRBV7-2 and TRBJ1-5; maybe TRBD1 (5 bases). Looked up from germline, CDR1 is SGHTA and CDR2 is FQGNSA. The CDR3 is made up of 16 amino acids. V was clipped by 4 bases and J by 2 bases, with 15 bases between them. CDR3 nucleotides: TGTGCCAGCAGCTCGAATGGGGGGAATGGCAATCAGCCCCAGCATTTT. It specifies CASSSNGGNGNQPQHF.

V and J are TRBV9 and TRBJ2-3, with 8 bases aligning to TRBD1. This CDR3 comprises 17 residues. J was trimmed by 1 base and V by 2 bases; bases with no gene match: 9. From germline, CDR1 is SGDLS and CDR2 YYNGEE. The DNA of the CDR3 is TGTGCCAGCAGCGTTAGCCTGACAGGGGCGGGCACAGATACGCAGTATTTT. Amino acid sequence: CASSVSLTGAGTDTQYF.

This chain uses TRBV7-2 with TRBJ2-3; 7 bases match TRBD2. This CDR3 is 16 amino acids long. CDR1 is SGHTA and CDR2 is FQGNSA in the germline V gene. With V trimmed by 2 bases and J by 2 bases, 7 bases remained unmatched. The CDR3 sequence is CASSLPTSASTDTQYF. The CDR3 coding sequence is TGTGCCAGCAGCTTACCTACTAGCGCCTCCACAGATACGCAGTATTTT.

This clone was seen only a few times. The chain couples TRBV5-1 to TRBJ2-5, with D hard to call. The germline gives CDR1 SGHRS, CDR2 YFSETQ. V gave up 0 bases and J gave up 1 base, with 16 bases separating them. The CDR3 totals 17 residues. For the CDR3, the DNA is TGCGCCAGCAGCTTGGGTCCTTCACTGCAGGCCCAAGAGACCCAGTACTTC. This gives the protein CASSLGPSLQAQETQYF.

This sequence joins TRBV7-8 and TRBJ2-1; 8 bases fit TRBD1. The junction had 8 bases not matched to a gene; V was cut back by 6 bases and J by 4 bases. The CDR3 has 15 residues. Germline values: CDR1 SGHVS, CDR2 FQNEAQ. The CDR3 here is CASSIRTGQYNEQFF. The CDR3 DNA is TGTGCCAGCAGTATAAGGACAGGGCAATACAATGAGCAGTTCTTC.

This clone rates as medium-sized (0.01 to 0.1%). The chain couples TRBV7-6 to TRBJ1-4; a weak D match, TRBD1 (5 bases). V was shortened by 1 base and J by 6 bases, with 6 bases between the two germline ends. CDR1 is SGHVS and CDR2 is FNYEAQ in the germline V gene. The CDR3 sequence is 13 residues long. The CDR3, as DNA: TGTGCCAGCAGCTTAGGCAGGGATGAAAAACTGTTTTTT. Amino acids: CASSLGRDEKLFF.

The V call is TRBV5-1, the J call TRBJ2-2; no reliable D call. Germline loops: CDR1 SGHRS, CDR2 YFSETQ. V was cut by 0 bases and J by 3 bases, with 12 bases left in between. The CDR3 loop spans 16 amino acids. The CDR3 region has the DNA TGCGCCAGCAGCTTGGACCCGGTCCTCGACACCGGGGAGCTGTTTTTT. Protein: CASSLDPVLDTGELFF.

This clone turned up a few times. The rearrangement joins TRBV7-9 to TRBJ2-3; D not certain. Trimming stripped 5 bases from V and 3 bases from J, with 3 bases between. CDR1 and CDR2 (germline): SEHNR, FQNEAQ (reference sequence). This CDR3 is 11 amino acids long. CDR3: CASSLTDTQYF. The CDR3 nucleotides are TGTGCCAGCAGCCTAACAGATACGCAGTATTTT. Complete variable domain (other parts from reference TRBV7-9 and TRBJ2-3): DTGVSQNPRHKITKRGQNVTFRCDPISEHNRLYWYRQTLGQGPEFLTYFQNEAQLEKSRLLSDRFSAERPKGSFSTLEIQRTEQGDSAMYLCASSLTDTQYFGPGTRLTVL.

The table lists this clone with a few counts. CDR3 sequence reads: CASSEGRGGGDTQYF. The CDR3 DNA reads TGTGCCAGCAGTGAAGGGCGGGGGGGTGGAGATACGCAGTATTTT. J is TRBJ2-3 and V is TRBV2; 9 bases match TRBD2. Germline V gives CDR1 SNHLY, CDR2 FYNNEI. The junction had 4 bases not matched to a gene; V was cut back by 1 base and J by 5 bases. This CDR3 is built from 15 residues.

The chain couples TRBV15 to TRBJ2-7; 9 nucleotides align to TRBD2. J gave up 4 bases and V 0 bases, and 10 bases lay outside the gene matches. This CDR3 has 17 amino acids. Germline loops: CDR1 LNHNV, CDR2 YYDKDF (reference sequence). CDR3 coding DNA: TGTGCCACCAGCAGAGATCTCCCCTCGCGGGGGGGTTACGAGCAGTACTTC. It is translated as CATSRDLPSRGGYEQYF.

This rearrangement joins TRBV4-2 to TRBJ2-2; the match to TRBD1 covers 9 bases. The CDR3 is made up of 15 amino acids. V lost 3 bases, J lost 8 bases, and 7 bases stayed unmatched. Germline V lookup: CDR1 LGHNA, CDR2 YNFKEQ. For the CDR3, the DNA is TGTGCCAGCAGCCATGGGACAGGGAGGACTGGGGAGCTGTTTTTT. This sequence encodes CASSHGTGRTGELFF.

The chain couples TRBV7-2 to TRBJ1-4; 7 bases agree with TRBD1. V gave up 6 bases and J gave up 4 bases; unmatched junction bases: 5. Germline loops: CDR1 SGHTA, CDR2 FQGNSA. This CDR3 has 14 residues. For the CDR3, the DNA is TGTGCCAGCAGTCGGACAGGTTATAATGAAAAACTGTTTTTT. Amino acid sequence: CASSRTGYNEKLFF.

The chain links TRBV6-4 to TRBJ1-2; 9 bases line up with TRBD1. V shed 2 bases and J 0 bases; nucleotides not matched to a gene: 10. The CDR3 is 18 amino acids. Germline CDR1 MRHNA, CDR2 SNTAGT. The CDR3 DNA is TGTGCCAGCAGTGACCCCCCCGCGGGACAGGGAACTAACTATGGCTACACCTTC. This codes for CASSDPPAGQGTNYGYTF.

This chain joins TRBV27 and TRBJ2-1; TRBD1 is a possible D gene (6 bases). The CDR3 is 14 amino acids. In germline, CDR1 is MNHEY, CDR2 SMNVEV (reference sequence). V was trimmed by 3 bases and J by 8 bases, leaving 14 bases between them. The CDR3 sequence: CASSFLQGIHEQFF. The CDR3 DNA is TGTGCCAGCAGTTTCCTACAGGGTATCCATGAGCAGTTCTTC.

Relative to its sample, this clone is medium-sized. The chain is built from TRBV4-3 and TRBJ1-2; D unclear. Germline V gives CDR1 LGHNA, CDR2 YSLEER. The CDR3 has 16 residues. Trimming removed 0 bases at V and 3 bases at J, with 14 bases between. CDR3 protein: CASSQDGQASYYGYTF. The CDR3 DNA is TGCGCCAGCAGCCAAGATGGGCAGGCGTCTTACTATGGCTACACCTTC.